In this sample, the clone carrying this TCR beta chain turned up once. Its antigen is not identified. Cultured CD4+ T-cell DNA underwent Oncomine TCR Beta short-read sequencing. TCRdb reprocessed the PCR reads with MiXCR, giving one entry per CDR3 protein. The sample holds under 8,500 distinct CDR3 sequences, roughly 40% seen once. The source of the sample is a study of vaccination and CD4 T cells after COVID-19. Study at large: Overlapping spike peptides of SARS-CoV-2, HCoV-NL63, HCoV-OC43 and HCoV-229E stimulated the cells.

Treatment reported: 10-day PBMC culture with coronavirus spike peptide pools or control peptides (ViraFEST assay). CD4+ T-cell collection from the unexposed donor predated the COVID-19 pandemic (2011-2018). Days 3 and 7 saw half the medium swapped for fresh IL-2 medium. Trimming took off 6 bases at V and 0 bases at J, with 17 bases between the two ends. The CDR3 has 15 residues. CDR1 DFQATT and CDR2 SNEGSKA come from the germline V gene (reference sequence). V and J are TRBV20-1 and TRBJ1-1; D not certain. The specimen sequenced was CD4+ T cells from blood, cultured in vitro. The sequence came from a human donor in good health. CDR3 sequence: CSAPPRTAMNTEAFF. DNA for the CDR3: TGCAGTGCGCCTCCCCGGACCGCTATGAACACTGAAGCTTTCTTT.